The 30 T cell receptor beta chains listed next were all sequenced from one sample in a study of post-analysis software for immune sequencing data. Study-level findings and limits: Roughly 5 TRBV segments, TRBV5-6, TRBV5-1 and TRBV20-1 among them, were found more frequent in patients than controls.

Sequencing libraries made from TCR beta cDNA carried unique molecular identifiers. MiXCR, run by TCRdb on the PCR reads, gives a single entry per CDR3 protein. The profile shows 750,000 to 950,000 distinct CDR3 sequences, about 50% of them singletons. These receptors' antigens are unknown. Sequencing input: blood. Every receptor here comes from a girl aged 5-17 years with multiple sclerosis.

The CDR3 sequence: CAWTLGGGTEAFF. For the CDR3, the DNA is TGTGCCTGGACCCTCGGTGGGGGCACTGAAGCTTTCTTT. This chain uses TRBV30 with TRBJ1-1, with a tentative D call TRBD1 (5 bases). The CDR3 loop spans 13 amino acids. Germline V lookup: CDR1 GTSNPN, CDR2 SVGIG (reference sequence). The V end was cut by 4 bases, the J end by 4 bases, with 13 bases between.

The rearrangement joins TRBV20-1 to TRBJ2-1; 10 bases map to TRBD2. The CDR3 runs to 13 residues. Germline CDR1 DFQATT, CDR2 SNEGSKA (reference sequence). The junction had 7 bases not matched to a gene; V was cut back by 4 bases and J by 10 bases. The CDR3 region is CSATQLAGNEQFF. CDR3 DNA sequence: TGCAGTGCTACGCAACTAGCGGGAAACGAGCAGTTCTTC.

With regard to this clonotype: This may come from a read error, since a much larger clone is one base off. The CDR3 region has the DNA TGCAGTGCCACCCCAGCGGGAGGGACGACCCACGAGCAGTACTTC. It encodes CSATPAGGTTHEQYF. The genes are TRBV20-1 and TRBJ2-7, with TRBD2 matching 10 bases. V was clipped by 6 bases and J by 5 bases; unmatched bases: 13. This CDR3 contains 15 residues. Germline CDR1 is DFQATT and CDR2 is SNEGSKA (reference sequence).

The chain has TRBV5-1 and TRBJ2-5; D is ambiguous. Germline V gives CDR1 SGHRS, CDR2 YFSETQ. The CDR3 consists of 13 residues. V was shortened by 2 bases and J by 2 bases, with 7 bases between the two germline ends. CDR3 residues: CASSFRSQETQYF. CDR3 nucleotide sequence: TGCGCCAGCAGCTTTCGTTCACAAGAGACCCAGTACTTC.

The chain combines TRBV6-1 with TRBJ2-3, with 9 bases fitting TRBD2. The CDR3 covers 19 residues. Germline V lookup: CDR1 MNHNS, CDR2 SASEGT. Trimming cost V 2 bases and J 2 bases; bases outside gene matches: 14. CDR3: CASSEQGGGALYSTDTQYF. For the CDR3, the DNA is TGTGCCAGCAGTGAACAAGGCGGGGGGGCCCTCTACTCCACAGATACGCAGTATTTT.

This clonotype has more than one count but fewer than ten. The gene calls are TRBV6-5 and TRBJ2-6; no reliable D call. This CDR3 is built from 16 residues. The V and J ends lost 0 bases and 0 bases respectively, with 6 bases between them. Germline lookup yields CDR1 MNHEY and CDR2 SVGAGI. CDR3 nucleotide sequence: TGTGCCAGCAGTTACTCTGCCGACTCTGGGGCCAACGTCCTGACTTTC. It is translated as CASSYSADSGANVLTF.

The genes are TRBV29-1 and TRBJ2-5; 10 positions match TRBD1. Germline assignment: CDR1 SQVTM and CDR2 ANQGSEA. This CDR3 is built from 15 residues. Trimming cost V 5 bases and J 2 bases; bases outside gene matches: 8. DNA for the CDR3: TGCAGCGTTTCCCCCCCGGACAGGGGGCAAGAGACCCAGTACTTC. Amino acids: CSVSPPDRGQETQYF.

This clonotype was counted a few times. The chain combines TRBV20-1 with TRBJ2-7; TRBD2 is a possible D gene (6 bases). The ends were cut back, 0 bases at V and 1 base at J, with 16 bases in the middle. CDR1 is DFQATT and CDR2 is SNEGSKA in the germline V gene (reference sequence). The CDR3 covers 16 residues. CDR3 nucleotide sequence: TGCAGTGCTAGAGATTACCGAGCGGGCCTGTCCTACGAGCAGTACTTC. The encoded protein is CSARDYRAGLSYEQYF.

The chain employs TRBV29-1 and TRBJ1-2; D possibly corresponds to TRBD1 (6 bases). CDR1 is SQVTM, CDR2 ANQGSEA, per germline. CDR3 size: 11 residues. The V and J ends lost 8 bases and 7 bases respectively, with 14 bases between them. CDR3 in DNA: TGCAGCACCCTAGGGGGGGGTGGCTACACCTTC. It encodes CSTLGGGGYTF.

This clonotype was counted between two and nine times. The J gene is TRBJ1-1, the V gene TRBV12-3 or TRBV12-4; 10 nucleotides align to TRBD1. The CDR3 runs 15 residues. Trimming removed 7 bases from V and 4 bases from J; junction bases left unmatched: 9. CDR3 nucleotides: TGTGCCAGCACCTCCGACAGGGGGCTGGGCACTGAAGCTTTCTTT. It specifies CASTSDRGLGTEAFF.

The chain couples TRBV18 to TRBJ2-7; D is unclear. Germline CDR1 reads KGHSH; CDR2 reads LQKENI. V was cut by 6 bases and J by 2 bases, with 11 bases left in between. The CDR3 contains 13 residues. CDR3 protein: CASSPSLTYEQYF. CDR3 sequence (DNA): TGTGCCAGCTCCCCCTCCCTCACCTACGAGCAGTACTTC.

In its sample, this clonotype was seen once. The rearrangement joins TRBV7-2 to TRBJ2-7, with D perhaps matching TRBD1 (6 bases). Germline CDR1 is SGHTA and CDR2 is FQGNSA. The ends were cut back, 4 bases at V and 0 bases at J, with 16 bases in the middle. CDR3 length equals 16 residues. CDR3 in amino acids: CASSSQPQGSSYEQYF. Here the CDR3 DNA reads TGTGCCAGCAGCTCACAACCCCAGGGGAGCTCCTACGAGCAGTACTTC.

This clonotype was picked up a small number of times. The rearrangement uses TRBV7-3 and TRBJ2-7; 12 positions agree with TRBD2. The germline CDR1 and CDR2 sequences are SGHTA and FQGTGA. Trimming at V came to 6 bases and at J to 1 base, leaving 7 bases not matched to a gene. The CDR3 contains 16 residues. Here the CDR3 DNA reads TGTGCCAGCAGTTTAGGACTAGCGGGATGGTCCTACGAGCAGTACTTC. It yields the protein CASSLGLAGWSYEQYF.

The CDR3 coding sequence is TGTGCCAGCGTAGCTAGCTCCTACAATGAGCAGTTCTTC. Amino acids: CASVASSYNEQFF. The chain combines TRBV7-9 with TRBJ2-1; D gene uncertain. Germline assignment: CDR1 SEHNR and CDR2 FQNEAQ (reference sequence). Trimming stripped 8 bases from V and 0 bases from J, with 8 bases between. The CDR3 extends over 13 amino acids.

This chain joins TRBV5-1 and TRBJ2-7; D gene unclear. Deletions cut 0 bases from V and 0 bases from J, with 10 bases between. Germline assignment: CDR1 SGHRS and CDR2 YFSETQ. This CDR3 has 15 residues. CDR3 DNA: TGCGCCAGCAGCTTGGAAGGGATAAGCTCCTACGAGCAGTACTTC. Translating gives CASSLEGISSYEQYF.

CDR3 nucleotide sequence: TGCGCCAGCAGCTTGGGGGGGACAGGGAATGAGGACTACACCTTC. It is translated as CASSLGGTGNEDYTF. V gene TRBV5-1 combines with J gene TRBJ1-2; 9 bases align to TRBD1. This CDR3 region has 15 residues. J was trimmed by 10 bases and V by 0 bases; bases with no gene match: 10. Germline CDR1 reads SGHRS; CDR2 reads YFSETQ. Looking up the rest from reference TRBV5-1 and TRBJ1-2 gives the full variable domain: KAGVTQTPRYLIKTRGQQVTLSCSPISGHRSVSWYQQTPGQGLQFLFEYFSETQRNKGNFPGRFSGRQFSNSRSEMNVSTLELGDSALYLCASSLGGTGNEDYTFGSGTRLTVV.

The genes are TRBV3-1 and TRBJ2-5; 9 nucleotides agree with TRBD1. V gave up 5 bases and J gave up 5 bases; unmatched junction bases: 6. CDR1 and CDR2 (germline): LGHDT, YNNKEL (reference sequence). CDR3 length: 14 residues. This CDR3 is CASSRDRVYETQYF. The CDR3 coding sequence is TGTGCCAGCAGCAGGGACAGGGTCTACGAGACCCAGTACTTC.

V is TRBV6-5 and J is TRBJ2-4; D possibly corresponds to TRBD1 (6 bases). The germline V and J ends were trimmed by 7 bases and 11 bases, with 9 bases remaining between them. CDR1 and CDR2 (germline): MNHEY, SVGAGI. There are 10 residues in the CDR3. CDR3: CASIPGVQYF. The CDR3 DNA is TGTGCCAGCATTCCAGGGGTTCAGTACTTC.

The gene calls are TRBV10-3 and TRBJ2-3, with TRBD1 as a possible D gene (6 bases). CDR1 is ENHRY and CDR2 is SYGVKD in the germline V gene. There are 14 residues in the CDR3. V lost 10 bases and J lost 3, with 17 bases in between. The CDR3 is CATLRDIDTDTQYF. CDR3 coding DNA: TGTGCCACACTCCGGGACATCGATACAGATACGCAGTATTTT.

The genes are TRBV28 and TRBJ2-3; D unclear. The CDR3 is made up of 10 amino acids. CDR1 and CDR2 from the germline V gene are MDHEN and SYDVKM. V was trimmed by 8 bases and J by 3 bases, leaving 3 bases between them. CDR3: CASATDTQYF. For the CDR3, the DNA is TGTGCCAGCGCGACAGATACGCAGTATTTT.

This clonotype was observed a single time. The CDR3 protein is CSVETSGSLYEQYF. CDR3 DNA sequence: TGCAGCGTAGAAACTAGCGGGAGCCTCTACGAGCAGTACTTC. The chain couples TRBV29-1 to TRBJ2-7; 11 positions match TRBD2. V dropped 6 bases and J dropped 3; count of bases not matched to a gene: 7. This CDR3 comprises 14 residues. Looked up from germline, CDR1 is SQVTM and CDR2 is ANQGSEA.

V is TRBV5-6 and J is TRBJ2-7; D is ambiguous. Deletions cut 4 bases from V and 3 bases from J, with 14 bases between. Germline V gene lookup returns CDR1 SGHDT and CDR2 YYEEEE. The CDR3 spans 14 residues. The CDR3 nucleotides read TGTGCCAGCAGCCCTATGCCTGGTAACTACGAGCAGTACTTC. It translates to CASSPMPGNYEQYF.

CDR3 region: CATSRGQLPRDTQYF. As DNA, the CDR3 is TGTGCCACCAGCAGAGGACAGCTTCCCCGAGATACGCAGTATTTT. This chain connects TRBV15 to TRBJ2-3; TRBD1 might be the D (5 bases). The germline V gene encodes CDR1 LNHNV and CDR2 YYDKDF (reference sequence). This CDR3 spans 15 amino acids. V was trimmed by 1 base and J by 5 bases, leaving 13 bases between them.

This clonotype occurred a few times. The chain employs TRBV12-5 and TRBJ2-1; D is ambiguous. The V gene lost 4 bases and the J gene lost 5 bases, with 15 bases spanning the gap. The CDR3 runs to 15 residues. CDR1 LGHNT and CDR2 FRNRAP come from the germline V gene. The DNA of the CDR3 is TGTGCTAGTGGTTCCCCCCTCCAGTACCACAATGAGCAGTTCTTC. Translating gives CASGSPLQYHNEQFF.

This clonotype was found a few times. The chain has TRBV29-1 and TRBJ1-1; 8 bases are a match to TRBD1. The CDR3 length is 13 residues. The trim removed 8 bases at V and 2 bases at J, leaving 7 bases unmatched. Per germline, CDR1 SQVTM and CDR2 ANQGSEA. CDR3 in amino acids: CSFSRGLNTEAFF. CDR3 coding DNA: TGCAGCTTCTCCAGGGGGCTAAACACTGAAGCTTTCTTT.

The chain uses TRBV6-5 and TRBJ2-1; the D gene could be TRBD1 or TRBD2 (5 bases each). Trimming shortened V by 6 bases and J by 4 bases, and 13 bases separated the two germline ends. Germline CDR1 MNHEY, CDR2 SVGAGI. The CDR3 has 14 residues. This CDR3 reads CASSHGTDYNEQFF. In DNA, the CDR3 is TGTGCCAGCAGCCACGGGACGGATTACAATGAGCAGTTCTTC.

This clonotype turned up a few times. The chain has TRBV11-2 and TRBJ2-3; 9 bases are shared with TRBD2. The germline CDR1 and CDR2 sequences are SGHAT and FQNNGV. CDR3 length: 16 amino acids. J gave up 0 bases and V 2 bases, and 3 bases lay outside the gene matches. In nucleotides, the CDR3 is TGTGCCAGCAGCTTAACCCTAGCGGGAAGCACAGATACGCAGTATTTT. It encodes CASSLTLAGSTDTQYF.

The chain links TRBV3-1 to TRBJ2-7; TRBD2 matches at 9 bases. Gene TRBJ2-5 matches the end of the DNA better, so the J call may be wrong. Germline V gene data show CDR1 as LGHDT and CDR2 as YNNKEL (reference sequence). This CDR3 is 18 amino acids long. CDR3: CASSQDLDSGRSRETQYF. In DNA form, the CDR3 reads TGTGCCAGCAGCCAAGATCTCGATAGCGGGAGATCACGGGAGACCCAGTACTTC.

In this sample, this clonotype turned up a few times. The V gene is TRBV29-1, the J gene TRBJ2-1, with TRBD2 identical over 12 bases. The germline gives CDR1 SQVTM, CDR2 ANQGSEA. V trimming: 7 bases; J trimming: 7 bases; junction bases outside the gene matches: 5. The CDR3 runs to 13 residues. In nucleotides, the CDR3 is TGCAGCGCTAGCGGGAGGGCATCAAATGAGCAGTTCTTC. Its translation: CSASGRASNEQFF.

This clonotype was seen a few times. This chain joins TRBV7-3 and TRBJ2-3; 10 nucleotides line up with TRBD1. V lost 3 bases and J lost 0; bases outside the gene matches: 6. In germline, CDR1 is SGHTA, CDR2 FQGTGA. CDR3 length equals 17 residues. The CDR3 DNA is TGTGCCAGCAGCTTGGGACAGGGGCTCGTTAGCACAGATACGCAGTATTTT. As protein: CASSLGQGLVSTDTQYF.